The following is a T cell receptor (beta chain) sequence with its context. Per the germline V gene, CDR1 is MNHEY and CDR2 is SMNVEV (reference sequence). This CDR3 spans 16 amino acids. Trimming removed 5 bases from V and 0 bases from J; junction bases left unmatched: 8. This sample stems from a study of shared clonotypes between healthy human individuals. The data were produced by immunoSEQ multiplex PCR, yet TCRdb's version contains in-frame clones alone and is incomplete. The sample includes about 2.4 million clones, 93% seen only once; the top ten take around 0.37%. Sequenced material: naive CD4+ T cells from PBMCs. Subset reported: CD45RA+ positively selected. The chain combines TRBV27 with TRBJ2-3, with 7 bases matching TRBD1. The origin of this receptor is a man younger than 30 in good health. Some clones in this sample may be carry-over from other donors' samples. The CDR3 bases are TGTGCCAGCAGTCTATACGGGACAGCAAGCACAGATACGCAGTATTTT. Amino acid sequence: CASSLYGTASTDTQYF.